The clone carrying this T cell receptor (beta chain) was detected only a few times. As yet, its antigen is unknown. The sample comes from a study of T-cell memory formation after mild COVID-19. Regarding the study as a whole: Contracting clones localized mainly to CM and EM when CD4+ and mainly to EMRA when CD8+.

The V and J ends lost 5 bases and 5 bases, in that order; junction bases with no gene match: 8. The CDR3 loop spans 15 amino acids. Germline CDR1 and CDR2: SEHNR and FQNEAQ (reference sequence). In TCRdb, the 5' RACE reads were re-called with MiXCR into one record per CDR3 protein. The sample shows hundreds of thousands of distinct CDR3 sequences, approximately 23% of them seen only once. The receptor's source is an adult woman who had mild COVID-19 (a few samples of this study predate the infection). Cell type and time point are not known. The J gene is TRBJ2-2, the V gene TRBV7-9; 7 positions match TRBD1. The sequenced sample consisted of PBMCs or a T cell subset sorted from them (not recorded which). The CDR3 DNA sequence: TGTGCCAGCAGCGTGTCGAGGGGGCGGACCGGGGAGCTGTTTTTT. Its translation is CASSVSRGRTGELFF. Full variable domain (missing parts from reference TRBV7-9 and TRBJ2-2): DTGVSQNPRHKITKRGQNVTFRCDPISEHNRLYWYRQTLGQGPEFLTYFQNEAQLEKSRLLSDRFSAERPKGSFSTLEIQRTEQGDSAMYLCASSVSRGRTGELFFGEGSRLTVL.